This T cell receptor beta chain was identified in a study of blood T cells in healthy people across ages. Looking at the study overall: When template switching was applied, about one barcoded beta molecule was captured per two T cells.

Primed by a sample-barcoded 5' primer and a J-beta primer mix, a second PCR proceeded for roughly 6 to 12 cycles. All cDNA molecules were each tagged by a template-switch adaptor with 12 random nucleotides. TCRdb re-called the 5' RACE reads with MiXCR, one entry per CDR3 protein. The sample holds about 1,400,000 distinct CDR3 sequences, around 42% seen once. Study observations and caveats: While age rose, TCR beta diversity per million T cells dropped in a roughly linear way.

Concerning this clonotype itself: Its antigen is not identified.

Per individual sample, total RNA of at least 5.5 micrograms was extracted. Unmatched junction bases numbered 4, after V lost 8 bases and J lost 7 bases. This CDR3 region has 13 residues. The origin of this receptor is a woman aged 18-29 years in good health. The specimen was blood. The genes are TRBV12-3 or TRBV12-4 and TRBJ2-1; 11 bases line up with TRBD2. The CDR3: CASVLAGVNEQFF. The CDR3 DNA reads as TGTGCCAGCGTACTAGCGGGAGTTAATGAGCAGTTCTTC.